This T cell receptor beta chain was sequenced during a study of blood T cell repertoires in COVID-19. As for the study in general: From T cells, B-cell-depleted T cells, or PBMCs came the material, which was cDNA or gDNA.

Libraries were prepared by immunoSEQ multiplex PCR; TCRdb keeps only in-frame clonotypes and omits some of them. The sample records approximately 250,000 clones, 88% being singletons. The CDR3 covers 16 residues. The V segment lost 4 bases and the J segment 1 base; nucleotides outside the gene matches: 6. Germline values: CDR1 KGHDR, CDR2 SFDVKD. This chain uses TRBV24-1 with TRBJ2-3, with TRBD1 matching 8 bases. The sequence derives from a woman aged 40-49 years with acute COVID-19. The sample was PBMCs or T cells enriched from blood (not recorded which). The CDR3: CATSDPPTGGTDTQYF. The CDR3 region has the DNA TGTGCCACCAGTGACCCGCCGACAGGGGGCACAGATACGCAGTATTTT.